This T cell receptor (beta chain) is from a study of T-cell reconstitution after alpha-beta-depleted transplantation in children. During its preparation, the TCRbeta library received unique molecular identifiers. MiXCR, run by TCRdb on the PCR reads, gives a single entry per CDR3 protein. Of a few hundred thousand distinct CDR3 sequences detected, about an eighth appear once; the ten largest clones hold about 2%. This clonotype was observed many times. Between the trimmed V and J ends, which lost 0 bases and 6 bases, there was a span of 12 bases. Germline V gene lookup returns CDR1 LNHNV and CDR2 YYDKDF (reference sequence). The CDR3 spans 15 residues.

The sequence was collected from a male patient younger than 18 who had a stem cell transplant for acute myeloid leukemia, so the T cells may come from the graft donor. The chain combines TRBV15 with TRBJ2-1, with TRBD1 as a possible D gene (5 bases). This material consisted of PBMCs, mostly from graft donor cells, taken 360 days after TCRalphabeta/CD19-depleted stem cell transplant. The CDR3 reads CATSREGPGSNEQFF. The CDR3 nucleotides read TGTGCCACCAGCAGAGAGGGGCCTGGTTCCAATGAGCAGTTCTTC.